In its sample, the clone carrying this TCR beta chain was seen many times. Its target is unknown. Germline CDR1 reads KGHSH; CDR2 reads LQKENI. Trimming shortened V by 2 bases and J by 5 bases, and 14 bases separated the two germline ends. The CDR3 covers 15 residues. This sample stems from a study of regulatory T cells in long-lasting Graves disease. Study results and caveats: The persistent group shared around 2,600 public clonotypes, more than the approximately 1,000 shared by new patients.

Arm-PCR with iRepertoire HTBI primers amplified the CDR3 regions for these TCR beta libraries. MiXCR was run by TCRdb on the multiplex PCR reads, yielding one entry per CDR3 protein. The data contain around 450,000 distinct CDR3 sequences, roughly 15% of them singletons. Time point of the sample: newly diagnosed GD, antithyroid drugs for less than 3 months. The TCR library was made from RNA extracted from PBMCs. Patients of an endocrinology department in Xi'an, China, were included. EDTA tubes received about 8.2 milliliters of drawn peripheral blood. This sample also appeared in a second study, on T cells in Graves' hyperthyroidism and ophthalmopathy. From that paper: Uncontrolled infection, other autoimmune disease, pregnancy and lactation each barred patients from inclusion.

The J gene is TRBJ2-3, the V gene TRBV18, with D possibly matching TRBD1 (7 bases). This clonotype was sampled from a middle-aged woman with Graves disease. Sequences were derived from peripheral blood mononuclear cells (PBMCs), sampled at new diagnosis, from a patient treated with antithyroid drugs. The CDR3 DNA is TGTGCCAGCTCACCAGCCTCAGGGGGGCAAGATACGCAGTATTTT. Encoded protein: CASSPASGGQDTQYF.